This TCR beta chain appears in the sequencing data of a study of Ad26.COV2.S vaccination and SARS-CoV-2 variants. Study information: The donor was enrolled in the Ad26.COV2.S arm of the COV1001 trial. The study's findings and limits: Assessments of TCR breadth and depth may have underestimated the total T cell responses.

Germline CDR1 SEHNR, CDR2 FQNEAQ (reference sequence). The J segment lost 3 bases and the V segment lost 6 bases, leaving 3 bases of the junction unmatched. The CDR3 covers 15 residues. As for this clone: Its antigen is not identified.

Assay: immunoSEQ multiplex PCR; the TCRdb copy retains only in-frame clones and omits some. Here the sample spans about 280,000 clones, approximately 89% being singletons. Specified treatment: some 20 received Ad26.COV2.S at low or high dose, single or two shots; roughly five received placebo; per-sample allocation not given. Day 63 following the first vaccine or placebo injection was when the samples were taken. The sample came from a Boston adult aged 18-55 years. The starting material was peripheral blood, obtained in a trial of Ad26.COV2.S vaccine versus placebo. The chain joins TRBV7-9 to TRBJ1-3; TRBD1 matches at 12 bases. The TCR was taken from a person aged 18-65 years who received the Ad26.COV2.S COVID-19 vaccine or a placebo. The DNA for the CDR3 is TGTGCCAGCAGGGGACAGGGGGCGAATGGAAACACCATATATTTT. This encodes CASRGQGANGNTIYF. Full variable domain (missing parts from reference TRBV7-9 and TRBJ1-3): DTGVSQNPRHKITKRGQNVTFRCDPISEHNRLYWYRQTLGQGPEFLTYFQNEAQLEKSRLLSDRFSAERPKGSFSTLEIQRTEQGDSAMYLCASRGQGANGNTIYFGEGSWLTVV.